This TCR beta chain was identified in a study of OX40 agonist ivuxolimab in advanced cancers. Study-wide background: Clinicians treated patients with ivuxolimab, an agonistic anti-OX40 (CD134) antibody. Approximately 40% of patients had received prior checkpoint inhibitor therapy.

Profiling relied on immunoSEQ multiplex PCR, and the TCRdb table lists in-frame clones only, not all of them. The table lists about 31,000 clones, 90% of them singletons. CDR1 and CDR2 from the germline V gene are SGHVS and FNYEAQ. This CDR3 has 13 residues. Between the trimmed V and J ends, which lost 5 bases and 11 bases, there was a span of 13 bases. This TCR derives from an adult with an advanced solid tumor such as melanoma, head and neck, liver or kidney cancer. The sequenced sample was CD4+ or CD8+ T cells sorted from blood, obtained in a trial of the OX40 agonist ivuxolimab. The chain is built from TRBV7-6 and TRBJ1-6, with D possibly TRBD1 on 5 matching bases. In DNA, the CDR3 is TGTGCCAGCAGCCGAGCGGGGGGGACACCCCTCCACTTT. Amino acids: CASSRAGGTPLHF.